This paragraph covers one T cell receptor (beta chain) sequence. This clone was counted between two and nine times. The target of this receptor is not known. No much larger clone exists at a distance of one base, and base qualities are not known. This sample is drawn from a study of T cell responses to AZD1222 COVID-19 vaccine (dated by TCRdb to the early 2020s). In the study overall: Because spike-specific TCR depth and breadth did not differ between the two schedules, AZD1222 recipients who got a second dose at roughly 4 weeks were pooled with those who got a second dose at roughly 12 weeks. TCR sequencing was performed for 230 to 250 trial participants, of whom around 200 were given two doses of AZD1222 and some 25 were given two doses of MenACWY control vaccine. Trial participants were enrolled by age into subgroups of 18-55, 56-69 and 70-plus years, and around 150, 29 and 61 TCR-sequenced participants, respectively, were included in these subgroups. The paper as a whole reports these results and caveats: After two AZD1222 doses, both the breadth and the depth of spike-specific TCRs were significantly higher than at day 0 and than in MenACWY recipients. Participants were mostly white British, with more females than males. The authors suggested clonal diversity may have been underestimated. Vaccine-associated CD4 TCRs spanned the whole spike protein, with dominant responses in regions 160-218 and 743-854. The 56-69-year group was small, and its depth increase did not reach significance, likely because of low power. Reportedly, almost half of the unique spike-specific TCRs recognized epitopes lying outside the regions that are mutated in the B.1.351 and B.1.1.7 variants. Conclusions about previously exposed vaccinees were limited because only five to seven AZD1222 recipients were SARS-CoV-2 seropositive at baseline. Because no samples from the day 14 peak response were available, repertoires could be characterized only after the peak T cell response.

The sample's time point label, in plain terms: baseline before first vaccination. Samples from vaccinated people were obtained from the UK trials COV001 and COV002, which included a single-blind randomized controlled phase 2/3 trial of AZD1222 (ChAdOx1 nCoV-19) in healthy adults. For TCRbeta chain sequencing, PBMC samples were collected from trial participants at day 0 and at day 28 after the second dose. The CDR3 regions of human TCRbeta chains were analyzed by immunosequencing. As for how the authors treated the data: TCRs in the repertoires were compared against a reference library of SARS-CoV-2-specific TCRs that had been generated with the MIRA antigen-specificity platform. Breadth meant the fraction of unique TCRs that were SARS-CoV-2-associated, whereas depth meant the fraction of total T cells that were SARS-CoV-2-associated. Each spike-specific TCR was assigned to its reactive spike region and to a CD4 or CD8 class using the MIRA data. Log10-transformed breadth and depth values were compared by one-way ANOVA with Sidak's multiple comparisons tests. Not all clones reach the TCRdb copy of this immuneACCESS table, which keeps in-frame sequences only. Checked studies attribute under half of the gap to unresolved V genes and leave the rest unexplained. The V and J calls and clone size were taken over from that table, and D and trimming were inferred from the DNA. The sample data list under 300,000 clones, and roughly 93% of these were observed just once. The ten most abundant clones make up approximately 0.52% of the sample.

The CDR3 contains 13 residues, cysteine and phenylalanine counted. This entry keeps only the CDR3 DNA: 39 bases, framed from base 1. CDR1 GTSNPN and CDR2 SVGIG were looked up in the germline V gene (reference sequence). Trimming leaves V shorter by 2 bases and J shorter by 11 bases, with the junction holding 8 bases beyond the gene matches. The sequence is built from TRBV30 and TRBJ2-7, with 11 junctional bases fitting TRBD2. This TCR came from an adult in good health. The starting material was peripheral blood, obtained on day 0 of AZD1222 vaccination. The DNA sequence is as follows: TGTGCCTGGAGTACCTACCTTAGCGGGAGGGAGTACTTC. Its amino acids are CAWSTYLSGREYF. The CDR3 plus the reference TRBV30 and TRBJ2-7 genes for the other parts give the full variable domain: SQTIHQWPATLVQPVGSPLSLECTVEGTSNPNLYWYRQAAGRGLQLLFYSVGIGQISSEVPQNLSASRPQDRQFILSSKKLLLSDSGFYLCAWSTYLSGREYFGPGTRLTVT.